These 32 T cell receptor beta chains were sequenced from one sample in a study of blood T cell repertoires in COVID-19 (TCRdb year 2020). The library was built by means of the immunoSEQ multiplex PCR assay. TCRdb took this table from immuneACCESS and kept in-frame rearrangements with V and J called. Such tables lack part of the clones; where checked against another copy, unresolved V genes explain under half of the gap, and the rest is unexplained. The sample table shows roughly 60,000 clones, and approximately 84% are seen once. The ten largest make up roughly 4% of the sample. The sample consisted of peripheral blood. The receptor set was obtained from a man aged 60 to 75 with acute or convalescent COVID-19.

The V gene is TRBV12-5, the J gene TRBJ2-5, with 8 bases identical to TRBD2. With 2 bases clipped from V and 2 bases from J, the junction kept 13 bases outside the gene matches. The CDR3 is 18 residues long. Per germline, CDR1 LGHNT and CDR2 FRNRAP. CDR3 in amino acids: CASGLTLAGGGSQETQYF. CDR3 nucleotides: TGTGCTAGTGGTTTGACTCTTGCCGGGGGGGGGTCTCAAGAGACCCAGTACTTC.

The chain links TRBV12-3 or TRBV12-4 to TRBJ1-1; D gene uncertain. This CDR3 has 13 residues. The ends were cut back, 2 bases at V and 1 base at J, with 5 bases in the middle. CDR3 sequence reads: CASSLRRNTEAFF. The CDR3 DNA reads as TGTGCCAGCAGTTTACGGAGGAACACTGAAGCTTTCTTT.

V usage is TRBV5-1 and J usage is TRBJ1-1, with a weak D call TRBD1 (6 bases). V gave up 5 bases and J gave up 1 base, with 15 bases separating them. This CDR3 contains 15 residues. CDR1 and CDR2 (germline): SGHRS, YFSETQ. For the CDR3, the DNA is TGCGCCAGCAGTGTCTCCGGACAGCCGAACACTGAAGCTTTCTTT. As protein: CASSVSGQPNTEAFF.

V usage is TRBV27 and J usage is TRBJ1-2, with TRBD1 as a possible D gene (6 bases). This CDR3 contains 12 residues. Trimming removed 7 bases at V and 4 bases at J, with 10 bases between. Germline V gene data show CDR1 as MNHEY and CDR2 as SMNVEV (reference sequence). The CDR3 DNA follows: TGTGCCAGCACTACAGGGAGCTATGGCTACACCTTC. It translates to CASTTGSYGYTF.

The genes are TRBV5-1 and TRBJ2-1; no firm D call. Germline loops: CDR1 SGHRS, CDR2 YFSETQ. Trimming removed 5 bases at V and 7 bases at J, with 13 bases between. The CDR3 is 13 residues long. As DNA, the CDR3 is TGCGCCAGCAGTTCAATGGCAGCGAATGAGCAGTTCTTC. This sequence encodes CASSSMAANEQFF.

The rearrangement links TRBV5-1 to TRBJ2-5; 9 bases line up with TRBD2. The J segment lost 3 bases and the V segment lost 0 bases, leaving 6 bases of the junction unmatched. This CDR3 has 16 amino acids. Germline V gives CDR1 SGHRS, CDR2 YFSETQ. The CDR3 sequence is CASSLAAGGSEETQYF. In nucleotides, the CDR3 is TGCGCCAGCAGCTTGGCGGCGGGGGGGTCGGAAGAGACCCAGTACTTC. Complete variable domain (other parts from reference TRBV5-1 and TRBJ2-5): KAGVTQTPRYLIKTRGQQVTLSCSPISGHRSVSWYQQTPGQGLQFLFEYFSETQRNKGNFPGRFSGRQFSNSRSEMNVSTLELGDSALYLCASSLAAGGSEETQYFGPGTRLLVL.

CDR3 coding DNA: TGTGCGGGACAGGAGGAGGTTGGGACTGAAGCTTTCTTT. Residues: CAGQEEVGTEAFF. V is TRBV12-5 and J is TRBJ1-1; TRBD1 matches at 8 bases. The CDR3 extends over 13 amino acids. Germline V CDR1 and CDR2: LGHNT, FRNRAP.

This clone showed up just once. The V call is TRBV5-6, the J call TRBJ1-2; 8 positions agree with TRBD1. The ends lost 5 bases at V and 4 bases at J; junction bases unmatched: 4. The CDR3 length is 13 residues. Germline-derived CDR1 and CDR2 are SGHDT and YYEEEE. CDR3 loop: CASRPTGAYGYTF. The CDR3, as DNA: TGTGCCAGCAGACCGACAGGGGCCTATGGCTACACCTTC.

The CDR3 nucleotides are TGTGCCAGTAGACCCCGGGGAGGGCCCGTCCAAGAGACCCAGTACTTC. This codes for CASRPRGGPVQETQYF. The chain couples TRBV19 to TRBJ2-5, with TRBD2 matching 7 bases. CDR1 LNHDA and CDR2 SQIVND come from the germline V gene (reference sequence). This CDR3 is built from 16 residues. J lost 1 base, V lost 6 bases, and 11 bases had no gene match.

The sample holds a few counts of this clone. The chain couples TRBV7-9 to TRBJ1-2; D is possibly TRBD1 (5 bases). The CDR3 covers 16 residues. CDR1 and CDR2 (germline): SEHNR, FQNEAQ (reference sequence). V lost 4 bases, J lost 5 bases, and 20 bases lay in between. The CDR3 loop is CASSSREGAGLYGYTF. The CDR3 DNA follows: TGTGCCAGCAGCTCCCGGGAGGGCGCGGGACTATATGGCTACACCTTC.

The chain has TRBV2 and TRBJ2-1, with unresolved D. Germline values: CDR1 SNHLY, CDR2 FYNNEI. The CDR3 contains 13 residues. V was trimmed by 7 bases and J by 8 bases, leaving 15 bases between them. CDR3 nucleotide sequence: TGTGCCAGCAACCCAGCAGGTGGATATGAGCAGTTCTTC. Amino acid sequence: CASNPAGGYEQFF.

The rearrangement links TRBV7-3 to TRBJ2-7; 7 nucleotides agree with TRBD2. The CDR3 extends over 14 amino acids. Losses at the gene ends were 4 bases for V and 5 bases for J; bases not matched to a gene: 8. Germline-derived CDR1 and CDR2 are SGHTA and FQGTGA. The CDR3 region has the DNA TGTGCCAGCAGCTCCGGACTAGAGTTCGACGAGCAGTACTTC. This codes for CASSSGLEFDEQYF.

Here the CDR3 DNA reads TGTGCCACCAGTGATTGGCCGACAGGCCAAGAGACCCAGTACTTC. This sequence encodes CATSDWPTGQETQYF. The J gene is TRBJ2-5, the V gene TRBV24-1; possible D gene TRBD1, 6 bases. Germline V gene data show CDR1 as KGHDR and CDR2 as SFDVKD. V lost 2 bases, J lost 1 base, and 10 bases lay in between. The CDR3 sequence is 15 residues long.

V is TRBV2 and J is TRBJ1-5; TRBD1 agrees at 9 bases. CDR3 length: 15 amino acids. Germline V gene data show CDR1 as SNHLY and CDR2 as FYNNEI. V shed 4 bases and J 5 bases; nucleotides not matched to a gene: 6. The CDR3 region is CASSAETGGYQPQHF. In DNA, the CDR3 is TGTGCCAGCAGTGCAGAGACAGGGGGATATCAGCCCCAGCATTTT.

The chain is built from TRBV27 and TRBJ2-1; 10 nucleotides agree with TRBD1. V lost 6 bases and J lost 7; bases outside the gene matches: 0. Germline V gene lookup returns CDR1 MNHEY and CDR2 SMNVEV (reference sequence). The CDR3 sequence is 12 residues long. The CDR3 DNA sequence: TGTGCCAGCAGGGACAGGGGGAATGAGCAGTTCTTC. It translates to CASRDRGNEQFF.

V usage is TRBV9 and J usage is TRBJ1-2; D is ambiguous. The length of the CDR3 is 14 residues. The germline V gene has CDR1 SGDLS and CDR2 YYNGEE. With 4 bases removed from V and 1 base from J, the gap between germline ends came to 11 bases. This CDR3 reads CASSFAQFNYGYTF. CDR3 bases: TGTGCCAGCAGCTTCGCTCAGTTTAACTATGGCTACACCTTC.

The gene calls are TRBV5-1 and TRBJ1-4; 10 nucleotides match TRBD1. The CDR3 has 16 amino acids. The J segment lost 8 bases and the V segment lost 0 bases, leaving 7 bases of the junction unmatched. Germline lookup yields CDR1 SGHRS and CDR2 YFSETQ. The CDR3 region is CASSLAPTGGVEKLFF. The CDR3, as DNA: TGCGCCAGCAGCTTGGCCCCGACAGGGGGCGTGGAAAAACTGTTTTTT.

This rearrangement joins TRBV12-1 to TRBJ2-2; the table's D call of TRBD1 was not tested on the DNA. TRBV12-1 is designated a pseudogene. The CDR3 is made up of 15 amino acids. The CDR3 DNA reads TGTGCCAGCAGCCCCCGCAGGGAAGGCACCGGGGAGCTGTTTTTT. Protein: CASSPRREGTGELFF.

This clone was picked up one time. The V call is TRBV18, the J call TRBJ1-2; 8 nucleotides match TRBD1. This CDR3 has 16 residues. In germline, CDR1 is KGHSH, CDR2 LQKENI. With V trimmed by 6 bases and J by 7 bases, 16 bases remained unmatched. In DNA form, the CDR3 reads TGTGCCAGCTCCCGAACCTTGGGACAGGAACGGGCTGGCTACACCTTC. Translation: CASSRTLGQERAGYTF.

This rearrangement joins TRBV28 to TRBJ1-1; D unresolved. The V and J ends lost 6 bases and 3 bases respectively, with 14 bases between them. CDR1 is MDHEN, CDR2 SYDVKM, per germline. This CDR3 contains 14 residues. The CDR3 nucleotides are TGTGCCAGCAGGGAATGGAGTAAGGACACTGAAGCTTTCTTT. This translates into CASREWSKDTEAFF.

This clone was recorded only once. V gene TRBV14 combines with J gene TRBJ1-2, with a tentative D call TRBD1 (6 bases). V lost 1 base to trimming and J lost 5 bases, with 11 bases between them. CDR1 and CDR2 from the germline V gene are SGHDN and FVKESK. The CDR3 spans 14 residues. The CDR3 DNA reads TGTGCCAGCAGCCAAGCAGGGGCGCGTTATGGCTACACCTTC. It translates to CASSQAGARYGYTF.

This chain links TRBV7-9 with TRBJ2-3; D call uncertain. The CDR3 runs to 12 residues. Trimming cost V 6 bases and J 0 bases, with 4 bases left between them. The germline CDR1 and CDR2 sequences are SEHNR and FQNEAQ (reference sequence). CDR3 DNA sequence: TGTGCCAGCAGTCGTAGCACAGATACGCAGTATTTT. Amino acid sequence: CASSRSTDTQYF.

The chain links TRBV6-1 to TRBJ1-5; D call uncertain. Per germline, CDR1 MNHNS and CDR2 SASEGT. This CDR3 has 13 amino acids. Trimming removed 2 bases from V and 11 bases from J, with 13 bases in between. CDR3 residues: CASSESTRVAQHF. Written as DNA, the CDR3 is TGTGCCAGCAGTGAATCTACCCGGGTGGCCCAGCATTTT.

The genes are TRBV18 and TRBJ1-1; 10 nucleotides line up with TRBD1. CDR1 is KGHSH, CDR2 LQKENI, per germline. The CDR3 loop spans 15 amino acids. V dropped 6 bases and J dropped 1; count of bases not matched to a gene: 5. The chain's CDR3 is CASSGTGVGNTEAFF. The CDR3 DNA is TGTGCCAGCTCCGGGACAGGGGTAGGGAACACTGAAGCTTTCTTT.

The rearrangement joins TRBV5-5 to TRBJ1-1; tentatively, D is TRBD1 (6 bases). This CDR3 region has 14 residues. Trimming stripped 2 bases from V and 1 base from J, with 9 bases between. Germline V gives CDR1 SGHKS, CDR2 YYEKEE (reference sequence). This CDR3 is CASSFGDKNTEAFF. CDR3 nucleotides: TGTGCCAGCAGCTTTGGGGACAAGAACACTGAAGCTTTCTTT.

V gene TRBV4-2 combines with J gene TRBJ2-4, with D perhaps TRBD2 (5 bases). The V and J ends lost 0 bases and 15 bases respectively, with 18 bases between them. The germline CDR1 and CDR2 sequences are LGHNA and YNFKEQ. The CDR3 totals 14 residues. The CDR3, as DNA: TGTGCCAGCAGCCAAGATCGAGGGTCGTACAGTTGGTACTTC. Encoded protein: CASSQDRGSYSWYF.

The chain employs TRBV4-2 and TRBJ2-7; 7 positions match TRBD2. Germline V gives CDR1 LGHNA, CDR2 YNFKEQ. Unmatched junction bases numbered 6, after V lost 3 bases and J lost 4 bases. The CDR3 contains 14 residues. The CDR3 region has the DNA TGTGCCAGCAGCCAGGGGGGGAACGAATACGAGCAGTACTTC. As protein: CASSQGGNEYEQYF.

The rearrangement links TRBV14 to TRBJ2-7; maybe TRBD1 (5 bases). V shed 1 base and J shed 6 bases, with 10 bases lying between them. This CDR3 spans 13 amino acids. Germline loops: CDR1 SGHDN, CDR2 FVKESK. The CDR3 bases are TGTGCCAGCAGCCAAGTGCGCCAGGGCGAGCAGTACTTC. Protein sequence: CASSQVRQGEQYF.

The chain carries TRBV9 and TRBJ1-1; tentatively, D is TRBD1 (6 bases). The ends were cut back, 4 bases at V and 1 base at J, with 11 bases in the middle. The CDR3 length is 14 residues. Germline CDR1 reads SGDLS; CDR2 reads YYNGEE. The CDR3, as DNA: TGTGCCAGCAGCCCCCGGACAGAGAACACTGAAGCTTTCTTT. As protein: CASSPRTENTEAFF.

The chain has TRBV2 and TRBJ1-3; D possibly corresponds to TRBD1 (5 bases). V lost 9 bases and J lost 0, with 9 bases in between. Germline V lookup: CDR1 SNHLY, CDR2 FYNNEI. The CDR3 is made up of 13 amino acids. The CDR3 here is CASKQDSGNTIYF. The CDR3 DNA is TGTGCCAGTAAACAGGACTCTGGAAACACCATATATTTT. Together with reference TRBV2 and TRBJ1-3, the CDR3 gives the full variable domain: EPEVTQTPSHQVTQMGQEVILRCVPISNHLYFYWYRQILGQKVEFLVSFYNNEISEKSEIFDDQFSVERPDGSNFTLKIRSTKLEDSAMYFCASKQDSGNTIYFGEGSWLTVV.

The rearrangement joins TRBV18 to TRBJ2-3; tentatively, D is TRBD2 (5 bases). This CDR3 contains 15 residues. Germline CDR1 KGHSH, CDR2 LQKENI. Trimming cost V 4 bases and J 2 bases, with 13 bases left between them. The CDR3 nucleotides are TGTGCCAGCTCACGCGCGCCGGGAAACACAGATACGCAGTATTTT. Its translation is CASSRAPGNTDTQYF.

The chain uses TRBV27 and TRBJ2-7; maybe TRBD1 (5 bases). The CDR3 runs to 16 residues. Trimming took 5 bases from V and 3 from J, leaving 20 bases between them. Germline CDR1 and CDR2: MNHEY and SMNVEV (reference sequence). This CDR3 reads CASSPPRDQYGYEQYF. The CDR3 coding sequence is TGTGCCAGCAGTCCTCCCAGGGATCAATACGGCTACGAGCAGTACTTC.